The entry that follows covers one T cell receptor beta chain sequence. The data were obtained in a study of blood T cell repertoires in COVID-19. Looking at the study overall: COVID-19 samples, acute and convalescent, were from the United States, Italy and Spain.

Germline V gene sequence: CDR1 LGHNA, CDR2 YNFKEQ. Trimming removed 2 bases from V and 2 bases from J; junction bases left unmatched: 7. The CDR3 contains 18 residues. Repertoires were generated with immunoSEQ multiplex PCR, while TCRdb's copy carries only in-frame clones and drops some. The sample includes fewer than 85,000 clones, around 83% of them seen just once. Sequenced sample: peripheral blood. The gene calls are TRBV4-2 and TRBJ2-3, with TRBD2 matching 13 bases. The sequence derives from a woman in her fifties or sixties with acute or convalescent COVID-19. CDR3 DNA: TGTGCCAGCAGCCAATGGACTAGCGGGGGCCGAAACACAGATACGCAGTATTTT. Its protein is CASSQWTSGGRNTDTQYF.